This T cell receptor (beta chain) derives from a study of T-cell memory formation after mild COVID-19 (dated by TCRdb to about 2021). With respect to the entire study: TCR sequence clusters from the two donors were found to be largely donor specific. T-cell clones expanding and contracting after mild COVID-19 in two donors were tracked by longitudinal TCRalpha and TCRbeta repertoire sequencing. The cohort was made up of two young adult volunteers, one female and one male, who were previously healthy.

The CDR3, cysteine through phenylalanine, is 15 amino acids long. Only the CDR3 DNA stays, 45 bases, in frame from base 1. Taken from the germline V gene, the CDR1 and CDR2 loops are SGHDN and FVKESK. Cut back by 4 bases and 4 bases, the V and J ends lie 16 bases apart. In its sample, this clonotype was seen a few times. Its antigen is unknown. Base-call qualities are not available, and no considerably larger clone is one nucleotide away. Sequencing was performed on an Illumina NovaSeq 6000. TCRalpha and TCRbeta cDNA libraries were built by 5'RACE with constant-segment primers, adding sample barcodes and unique molecular identifiers. RNA was extracted from every sample with Trizol reagent. Library amplification was performed in two PCR steps, and a second sample barcode and Illumina TruSeq adapters were introduced in the second step. The libraries were sequenced on an Illumina NovaSeq using 2 x 150 bp paired-end reads. The original methods were these. Demultiplexing of reads and collapsing into UMI-guided consensus sequences were performed with migec v1.2.7. Using mixcr v2.1.11, the UMI consensuses were aligned to TRA and TRB V and J templates and assembled into clonotypes. Expanded or contracted clonotypes were those called significant by both edgeR and NoisET, with noise models trained on biological replicates. For edgeR calls, a false discovery rate-adjusted p below 0.01 and a log2 fold-change threshold of 1 were applied. As an exploratory analysis of dynamics, max-normalized trajectories of the 1000 most abundant clonotypes were examined with PCA combined with hierarchical clustering. The CD4 or CD8 phenotype of responding clones was assigned using the separately sequenced CD4+ and CD8+ repertoires. TCRdb reanalyzed the raw reads on its own, using fastp at Q25 for trimming and MiXCR for clone calling, and kept in-frame beta chains. Identical CDR3 proteins give one entry, which carries the most common genes and DNA. TCRdb, not the authors, supplied the V and J calls. Counted in this sample were 40,000 to 60,000 distinct CDR3 sequences; roughly 27% of them appeared once. The ten most abundant clones make up roughly two fifths of the sample.

Ficoll-Paque density gradient centrifugation was used to isolate PBMCs. Beyond this particular receptor, the publication reports: Only a couple of mild cases were covered by the study, and larger cohorts that include severe cases with pre-infection samples were considered necessary. Some responding clones were detected in pre-infection memory, suggesting pre-existing cross-reactive memory T cells joined the SARS-CoV-2 response. Clones that contracted from day 15 to 85 showed balanced CD4/CD8 phenotypes, whereas a second wave of clones that expanded from day 15 to 37 leaned towards CD4+. SARS-CoV-2 specificity of the second-wave clones peaking on day 37 was not confirmed. Contracting CD4+ clones appeared mostly in the CM and EM memory subsets, whereas CD8+ clones were enriched in EMRA.

This receptor chain uses TRBV14 and TRBJ2-5; the D assignment is uncertain and may be TRBD1 or TRBD2, with 6 bases supporting each. The sequencing input was PBMCs or a T cell subset sorted from them (not recorded which). The TCR originated in a young man who had mild COVID-19 (a few samples of this study predate the infection). The sample titles of this study are shuffled in the database, so cell type and time point are left out; the donor was told from shared clones. CDR3 reads: CASSPTGAKGETQYF. The bases read TGTGCCAGCAGCCCGACGGGGGCCAAGGGAGAGACCCAGTACTTC.